Below, 24 T cell receptor beta chains from the same sample are listed, as sequenced in a study of type 1 regulatory T cells. No antigen has been identified for these receptors. A single record per CDR3 protein comes from TCRdb applying MiXCR to the reads. Of 63,000 or so distinct CDR3 sequences in the sample, roughly 49% are singletons; the top ten hold about 2%. Input material: cultured non-Tr1 T cells, either the whole culture or a sorted T cell fraction (not recorded which). These receptors were taken from a human donor in good health.

The rearrangement uses TRBV11-1 and TRBJ2-5; TRBD1 matches at 8 bases. The germline CDR1 and CDR2 sequences are SGHAT and FQDESV (reference sequence). The ends lost 7 bases at V and 4 bases at J; junction bases unmatched: 11. The CDR3 contains 15 residues. The CDR3 DNA follows: TGTGCCAGCATCCGTACAGGGGGGTTAGGAGAGACCCAGTACTTC. Protein sequence: CASIRTGGLGETQYF.

This chain connects TRBV20-1 to TRBJ2-1; a possible D gene is TRBD2 (6 bases). CDR3 length: 15 amino acids. CDR1 and CDR2 from the germline V gene are DFQATT and SNEGSKA (reference sequence). V was trimmed by 8 bases and J by 0 bases, leaving 17 bases between them. The CDR3 sequence is CSSPLGGVSYNEQFF. In nucleotides, the CDR3 is TGCAGTTCCCCTTTGGGCGGGGTCTCCTACAATGAGCAGTTCTTC.

This chain links TRBV28 with TRBJ1-2; tentatively, D is TRBD1 (6 bases). Germline loops: CDR1 MDHEN, CDR2 SYDVKM. The V gene lost 2 bases and the J gene lost 0 bases, with 10 bases spanning the gap. The CDR3 runs to 15 residues. The CDR3 DNA reads TGTGCCAGCAGTTTAGAGGGGGTTACTAACTATGGCTACACCTTC. It specifies CASSLEGVTNYGYTF.

V is TRBV7-2 and J is TRBJ2-5, with 9 nucleotides matching TRBD2. Losses at the gene ends were 6 bases for V and 5 bases for J; bases not matched to a gene: 7. Germline V gives CDR1 SGHTA, CDR2 FQGNSA. The CDR3 is 14 amino acids. The CDR3 coding sequence is TGTGCCAGCAGGGGACTAGCCGCCATGGAGACCCAGTACTTC. It translates to CASRGLAAMETQYF.

The V and J genes are TRBV7-2 and TRBJ1-6; the D is unclear. Trimming pared 2 bases from V and 0 bases from J, leaving 5 bases between. The germline V gene encodes CDR1 SGHTA and CDR2 FQGNSA. This CDR3 has 15 residues. CDR3: CASSLQSSYNSPLHF. The DNA of the CDR3 is TGTGCCAGCAGCTTACAGAGCTCCTATAATTCACCCCTCCACTTT.

Concerning this clonotype itself: One junction end does not reproduce the germline sequence, and a read error may be involved. V is TRBV2 and J is TRBJ1-2, with TRBD1 matching over 7 bases. Germline loops: CDR1 SNHLY, CDR2 FYNNEI. The CDR3 has 13 amino acids. As DNA, the CDR3 is TGTGCCAGCAGTTCCCAGGGGGGCCGTGGCCACACCTTC. Its translation is CASSSQGGRGHTF.

The chain employs TRBV7-3 and TRBJ2-5; D gene uncertain. Germline CDR1 is SGHTA and CDR2 is FQGTGA. The germline V and J ends were trimmed by 2 bases and 7 bases, with 8 bases remaining between them. The CDR3 has 12 amino acids. The CDR3 is CASSLDSGTQYF. Written as DNA, the CDR3 is TGTGCCAGCAGCTTAGACTCAGGGACCCAGTACTTC.

Within the sample, this clonotype is medium-sized (0.01 to 0.1%). This chain uses TRBV12-3 or TRBV12-4 with TRBJ1-2; D call uncertain. Trimming stripped 8 bases from V and 8 bases from J, with 15 bases between. The CDR3 is made up of 12 amino acids. The CDR3 reads CASRGDRPGYTF. CDR3 coding DNA: TGTGCCAGCCGTGGGGATCGCCCCGGCTACACCTTC.

This clonotype was seen a handful of times. The rearrangement links TRBV19 to TRBJ1-2; the match to TRBD1 covers 11 bases. The V and J ends lost 5 bases and 8 bases, in that order; junction bases with no gene match: 7. There are 14 residues in the CDR3. In germline, CDR1 is LNHDA, CDR2 SQIVND (reference sequence). In nucleotides, the CDR3 is TGTGCCAGTAGTGCGGACAGGGGGCTGAGAGGCTACACCTTC. Residues: CASSADRGLRGYTF.

CDR3: CASSLGGQMNTEAFF. As DNA, the CDR3 is TGTGCCAGCTCACTGGGCGGACAGATGAACACTGAAGCTTTCTTT. The chain couples TRBV18 to TRBJ1-1; D is perhaps TRBD1 (6 bases). Germline V gives CDR1 KGHSH, CDR2 LQKENI. Trimming shortened V by 4 bases and J by 0 bases, and 12 bases separated the two germline ends. The CDR3 has 15 residues.

This clonotype was counted only a few times. The chain is built from TRBV5-4 and TRBJ2-2, with a possible D match to TRBD1 (6 bases). The length of the CDR3 is 15 residues. V lost 4 bases and J 5 bases, leaving 15 bases between the germline ends. Germline values: CDR1 SGHNT, CDR2 YYREEE (reference sequence). DNA of the CDR3: TGTGCCAGCAGCCGAGACAGGTCCCAAACCGGGGAGCTGTTTTTT. It translates to CASSRDRSQTGELFF.

The chain joins TRBV3-1 to TRBJ1-1, with D uncertain. The germline CDR1 and CDR2 sequences are LGHDT and YNNKEL (reference sequence). Between the trimmed V and J ends, which lost 4 bases and 12 bases, there was a span of 15 bases. The CDR3 extends over 12 amino acids. CDR3 residues: CASSLYGRRTFF. The CDR3 DNA sequence: TGTGCCAGCAGCCTGTATGGCCGGCGAACTTTCTTT.

This chain connects TRBV20-1 to TRBJ2-1; TRBD1 matches at 10 bases. J gave up 3 bases and V 3 bases, and 2 bases lay outside the gene matches. The CDR3 contains 14 residues. Germline CDR1 and CDR2: DFQATT and SNEGSKA (reference sequence). CDR3 sequence reads: CSARRDRGYNEQFF. CDR3 sequence (DNA): TGCAGTGCTAGGCGGGACAGGGGCTACAATGAGCAGTTCTTC.

This clonotype was picked up a small number of times. J is TRBJ2-3 and V is TRBV2; 8 bases are shared with TRBD2. V shed 10 bases and J 8 bases; nucleotides not matched to a gene: 8. The CDR3 has 12 amino acids. From germline, CDR1 is SNHLY and CDR2 FYNNEI. The CDR3 protein is CATGTRGGTQYF. For the CDR3, the DNA is TGTGCCACCGGGACTAGGGGAGGTACGCAGTATTTT.

This clonotype was detected once. The V call is TRBV19, the J call TRBJ2-1, with a tentative D call TRBD2 (7 bases). CDR1 is LNHDA and CDR2 is SQIVND in the germline V gene (reference sequence). V was trimmed by 2 bases and J by 8 bases, leaving 10 bases between them. This CDR3 comprises 13 residues. CDR3 DNA: TGTGCCAGTAGTATAAGGCGGGGGCATGAGCAGTTCTTC. This translates into CASSIRRGHEQFF.

DNA of the CDR3: TGCAGTGCTAGAGATGCGGGGACCGGGTCCTTACACTATGGCTACACCTTC. It codes for CSARDAGTGSLHYGYTF. This chain connects TRBV20-1 to TRBJ1-2; D perhaps matches TRBD1 (5 bases). Trimming shortened V by 0 bases and J by 3 bases, and 20 bases separated the two germline ends. The CDR3 is 17 residues long. The V gene's germline CDR1 is DFQATT and CDR2 SNEGSKA (reference sequence).

This clonotype is a singleton in its sample. V and J are TRBV3-1 and TRBJ2-4; either TRBD1 or TRBD2 may supply D (5 bases each). The V gene's germline CDR1 is LGHDT and CDR2 YNNKEL (reference sequence). This CDR3 has 16 amino acids. Trimming left V 6 bases short and J 6 bases short, with 21 bases between. The CDR3 nucleotides read TGTGCCAGCAGTTTAACTTCCGGGACCCGGGGAAACATTCAGTACTTC. Its protein is CASSLTSGTRGNIQYF. The full variable domain, rest sourced from reference TRBV3-1 and TRBJ2-4, is DTAVSQTPKYLVTQMGNDKSIKCEQNLGHDTMYWYKQDSKKFLKIMFSYNNKELIINETVPNRFSPKSPDKAHLNLHINSLELGDSAVYFCASSLTSGTRGNIQYFGAGTRLSVL.

This clonotype was observed a handful of times. The chain is built from TRBV7-8 and TRBJ2-1; tentative D call: TRBD1 (6 bases). Germline V gene sequence: CDR1 SGHVS, CDR2 FQNEAQ. The V and J ends lost 6 bases and 0 bases respectively, with 12 bases between them. This CDR3 spans 15 amino acids. As DNA, the CDR3 is TGTGCCAGCAGTAGGGACACACGCTCCTACAATGAGCAGTTCTTC. Translated: CASSRDTRSYNEQFF.

Remarks on this clonotype: At one boundary the junction diverges from the germline segment, which might be a read error. The chain uses TRBV6-6 and TRBJ1-1; the D is unclear. The CDR3 is made up of 13 amino acids. CDR1 MNHNY and CDR2 SVGAGI come from the germline V gene (reference sequence). CDR3: CASSQTSNTEAFF. The CDR3 DNA sequence: TGTGCAAGCAGCCAGACATCTAACACTGAAGCTTTCTTT.

The chain carries TRBV3-1 and TRBJ2-5; the D gene could be TRBD1 or TRBD2 (6 bases each). In germline, CDR1 is LGHDT, CDR2 YNNKEL (reference sequence). The germline V and J ends were trimmed by 1 base and 6 bases, with 15 bases remaining between them. The CDR3 totals 15 residues. The CDR3 region has the DNA TGTGCCAGCAGCCAAGGGGTCGGGGGCGCACAGACCCAGTACTTC. This gives the protein CASSQGVGGAQTQYF.

This clonotype was seen a handful of times. The chain links TRBV30 to TRBJ1-2; possibly TRBD1 for D (5 bases). Germline CDR1 is GTSNPN and CDR2 is SVGIG (reference sequence). The CDR3 contains 15 residues. The germline V and J ends were trimmed by 1 base and 8 bases, with 20 bases remaining between them. The CDR3 DNA is TGTGCCTGGAGTGGTCGCACAGGTCGAGTGAGGGGCTACACCTTC. Encoded protein: CAWSGRTGRVRGYTF.

This clonotype came up a few times. CDR3 DNA sequence: TGTGCCAGCAGTGAGCAGGGGGCGCGTGGCTACACCTTC. Its protein product is CASSEQGARGYTF. This chain joins TRBV2 and TRBJ1-2, with TRBD1 matching over 8 bases. V shed 3 bases and J 7 bases; nucleotides not matched to a gene: 4. The germline V gene encodes CDR1 SNHLY and CDR2 FYNNEI. The CDR3 contains 13 residues.

The chain carries TRBV7-2 and TRBJ1-6, with TRBD1 as a possible D gene (6 bases). The germline V gene encodes CDR1 SGHTA and CDR2 FQGNSA. The CDR3 length is 17 residues. Trimming stripped 2 bases from V and 0 bases from J, with 11 bases between. The CDR3 nucleotides are TGTGCCAGCAGCTTACTCGGACAGAGCTCCTATAATTCACCCCTCCACTTT. The encoded protein is CASSLLGQSSYNSPLHF.

In DNA form, the CDR3 reads TGTGCCAGCTCACCGACAGGGTCTGATAATTCACCCCTCCACTTT. It specifies CASSPTGSDNSPLHF. The chain uses TRBV18 and TRBJ1-6; 7 bases fit TRBD1. CDR1 KGHSH and CDR2 LQKENI come from the germline V gene. V lost 3 bases, J lost 5 bases, and 4 bases stayed unmatched. The CDR3 has 15 residues. Using reference TRBV18 and TRBJ1-6 for the parts outside the CDR3, the full variable domain is NAGVMQNPRHLVRRRGQEARLRCSPMKGHSHVYWYRQLPEEGLKFMVYLQKENIIDESGMPKERFSAEFPKEGPSILRIQQVVRGDSAAYFCASSPTGSDNSPLHFGNGTRLTVT.